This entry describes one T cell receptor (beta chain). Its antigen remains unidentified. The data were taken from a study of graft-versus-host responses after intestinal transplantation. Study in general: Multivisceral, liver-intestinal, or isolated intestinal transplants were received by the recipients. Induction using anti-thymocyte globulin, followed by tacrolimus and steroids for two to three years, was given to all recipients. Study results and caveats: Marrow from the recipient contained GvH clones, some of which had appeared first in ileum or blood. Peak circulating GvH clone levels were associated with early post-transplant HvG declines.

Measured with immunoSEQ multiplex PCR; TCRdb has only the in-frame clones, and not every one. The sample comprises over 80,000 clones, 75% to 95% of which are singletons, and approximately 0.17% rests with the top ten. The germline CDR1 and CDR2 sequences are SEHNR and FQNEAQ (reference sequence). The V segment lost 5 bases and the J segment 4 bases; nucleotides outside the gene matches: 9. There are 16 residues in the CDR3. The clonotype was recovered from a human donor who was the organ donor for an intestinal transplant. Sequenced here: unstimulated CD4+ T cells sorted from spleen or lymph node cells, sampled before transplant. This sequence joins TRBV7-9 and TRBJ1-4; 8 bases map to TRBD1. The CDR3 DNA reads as TGTGCCAGCAGCATATGGGGGGACAGGCATAATGAAAAACTGTTTTTT. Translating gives CASSIWGDRHNEKLFF.